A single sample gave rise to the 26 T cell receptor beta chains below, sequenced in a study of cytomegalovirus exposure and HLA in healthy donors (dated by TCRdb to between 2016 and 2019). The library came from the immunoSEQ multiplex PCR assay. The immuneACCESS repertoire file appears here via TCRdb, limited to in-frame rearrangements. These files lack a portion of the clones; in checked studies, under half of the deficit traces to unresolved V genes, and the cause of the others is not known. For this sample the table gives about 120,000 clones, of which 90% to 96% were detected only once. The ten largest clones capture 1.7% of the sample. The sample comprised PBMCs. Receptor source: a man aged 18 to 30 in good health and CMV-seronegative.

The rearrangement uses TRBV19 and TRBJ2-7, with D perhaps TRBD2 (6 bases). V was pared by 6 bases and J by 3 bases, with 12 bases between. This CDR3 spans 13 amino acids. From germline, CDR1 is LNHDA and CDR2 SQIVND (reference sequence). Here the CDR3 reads CASSGRDYYEQYF. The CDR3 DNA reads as TGTGCCAGTAGCGGGAGAGACTACTACGAGCAGTACTTC.

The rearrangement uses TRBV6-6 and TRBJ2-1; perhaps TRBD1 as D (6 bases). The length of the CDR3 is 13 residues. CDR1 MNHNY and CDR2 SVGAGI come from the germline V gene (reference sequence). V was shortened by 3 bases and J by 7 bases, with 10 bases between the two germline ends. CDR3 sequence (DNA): TGTGCCAGCAGTTATCCAGGGGCGAATGAGCAGTTCTTC. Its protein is CASSYPGANEQFF.

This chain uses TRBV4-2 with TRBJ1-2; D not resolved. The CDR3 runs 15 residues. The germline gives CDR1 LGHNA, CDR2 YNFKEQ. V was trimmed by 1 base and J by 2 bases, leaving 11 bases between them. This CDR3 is CASSQVRSSNYGYTF. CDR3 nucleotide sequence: TGTGCCAGCAGCCAAGTCCGGAGTTCAAACTATGGCTACACCTTC.

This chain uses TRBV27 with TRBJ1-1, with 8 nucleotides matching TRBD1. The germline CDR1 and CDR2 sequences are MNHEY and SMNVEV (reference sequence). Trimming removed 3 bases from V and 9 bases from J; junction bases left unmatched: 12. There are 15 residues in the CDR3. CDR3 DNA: TGTGCCAGCAGTTTGTTGACAGGGGTGAAGACTAAAGCTTTCTTT. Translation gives CASSLLTGVKTKAFF.

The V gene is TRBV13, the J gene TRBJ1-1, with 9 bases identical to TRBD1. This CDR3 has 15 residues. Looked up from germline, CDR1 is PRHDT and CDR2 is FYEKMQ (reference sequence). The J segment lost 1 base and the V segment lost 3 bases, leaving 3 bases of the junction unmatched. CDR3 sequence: CASSFRGQGNTEAFF. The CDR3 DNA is TGTGCCAGCAGCTTCCGGGGACAGGGGAACACTGAAGCTTTCTTT.

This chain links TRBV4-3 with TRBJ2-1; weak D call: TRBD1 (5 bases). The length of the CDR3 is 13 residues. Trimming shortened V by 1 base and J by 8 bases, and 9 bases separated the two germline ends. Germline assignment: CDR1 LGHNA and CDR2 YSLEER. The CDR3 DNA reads TGCGCCAGCAGCCAAGGCCAGGGTCATGAGCAGTTCTTC. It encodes CASSQGQGHEQFF.

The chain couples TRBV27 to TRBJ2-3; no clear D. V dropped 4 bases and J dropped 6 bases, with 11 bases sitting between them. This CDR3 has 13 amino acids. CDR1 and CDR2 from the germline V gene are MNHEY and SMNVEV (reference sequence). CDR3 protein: CASSSLTFDTQYF. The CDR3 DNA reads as TGTGCCAGCAGTTCTCTAACCTTCGATACGCAGTATTTT.

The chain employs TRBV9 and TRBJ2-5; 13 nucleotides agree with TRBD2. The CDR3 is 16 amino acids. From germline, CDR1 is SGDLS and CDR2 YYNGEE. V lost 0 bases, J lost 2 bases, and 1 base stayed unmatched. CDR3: CASSVGTSGGQETQYF. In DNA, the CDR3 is TGTGCCAGCAGCGTAGGGACTAGCGGGGGACAAGAGACCCAGTACTTC.

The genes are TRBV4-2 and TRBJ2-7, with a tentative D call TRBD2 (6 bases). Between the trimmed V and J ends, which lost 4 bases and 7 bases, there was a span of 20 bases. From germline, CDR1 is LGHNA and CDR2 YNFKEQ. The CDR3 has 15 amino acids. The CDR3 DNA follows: TGTGCCAGCAGCCTCAGTGAGGAGGGCCCGAGGGAGCAGTACTTC. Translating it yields CASSLSEEGPREQYF.

The CDR3 DNA follows: TGTGCCAGTAGTCCCGGACAGTGGAATAGCAATCAGCCCCAGCATTTT. This encodes CASSPGQWNSNQPQHF. This chain connects TRBV19 to TRBJ1-5; possible D gene TRBD1, 6 bases. V dropped 5 bases and J dropped 0 bases, with 14 bases sitting between them. The CDR3 spans 16 residues. Per the germline V gene, CDR1 is LNHDA and CDR2 is SQIVND (reference sequence).

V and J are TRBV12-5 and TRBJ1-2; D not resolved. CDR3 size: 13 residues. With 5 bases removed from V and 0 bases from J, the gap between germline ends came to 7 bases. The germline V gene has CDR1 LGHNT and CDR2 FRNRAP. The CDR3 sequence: CASGPGTNYGYTF. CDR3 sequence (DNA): TGTGCTAGTGGTCCCGGGACTAACTATGGCTACACCTTC.

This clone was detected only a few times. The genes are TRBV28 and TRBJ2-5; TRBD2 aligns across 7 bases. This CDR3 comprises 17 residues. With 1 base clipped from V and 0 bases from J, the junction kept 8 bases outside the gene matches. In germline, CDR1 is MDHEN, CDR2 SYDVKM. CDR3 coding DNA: TGTGCCAGCAGTTTATTGAGCGGGATGGCTTACCAAGAGACCCAGTACTTC. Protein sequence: CASSLLSGMAYQETQYF.

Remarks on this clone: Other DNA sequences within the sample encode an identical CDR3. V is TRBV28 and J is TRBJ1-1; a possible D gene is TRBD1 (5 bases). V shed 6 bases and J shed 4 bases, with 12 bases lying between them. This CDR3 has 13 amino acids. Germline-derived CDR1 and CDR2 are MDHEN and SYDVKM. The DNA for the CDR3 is TGTGCCAGCAGCTTGGCGGGGGGCACTGAAGCTTTCTTT. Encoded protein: CASSLAGGTEAFF.

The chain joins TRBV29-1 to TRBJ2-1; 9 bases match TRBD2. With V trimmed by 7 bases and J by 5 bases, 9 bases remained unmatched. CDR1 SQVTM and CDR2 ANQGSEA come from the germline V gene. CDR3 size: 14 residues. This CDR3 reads CSAKSSGINNEQFF. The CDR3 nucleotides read TGCAGCGCAAAGTCTAGCGGGATAAACAATGAGCAGTTCTTC.

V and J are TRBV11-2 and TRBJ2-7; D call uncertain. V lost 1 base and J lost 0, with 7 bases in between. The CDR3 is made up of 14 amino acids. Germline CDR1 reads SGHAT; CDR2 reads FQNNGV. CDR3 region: CASSLGPSSYEQYF. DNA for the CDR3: TGTGCCAGCAGCTTAGGACCTAGCTCCTACGAGCAGTACTTC.

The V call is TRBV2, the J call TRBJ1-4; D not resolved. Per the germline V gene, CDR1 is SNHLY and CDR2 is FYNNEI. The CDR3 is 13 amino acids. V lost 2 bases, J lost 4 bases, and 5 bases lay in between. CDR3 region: CASSESFNEKLFF. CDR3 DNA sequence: TGTGCCAGCAGTGAAAGCTTTAATGAAAAACTGTTTTTT.

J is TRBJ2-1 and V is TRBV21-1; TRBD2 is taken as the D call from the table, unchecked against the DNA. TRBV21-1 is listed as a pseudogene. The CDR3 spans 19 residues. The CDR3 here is CASSNGASGRVGIYNEQFF. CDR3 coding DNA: TGTGCCAGCAGCAATGGGGCTAGCGGGAGGGTAGGTATATACAATGAGCAGTTCTTC.

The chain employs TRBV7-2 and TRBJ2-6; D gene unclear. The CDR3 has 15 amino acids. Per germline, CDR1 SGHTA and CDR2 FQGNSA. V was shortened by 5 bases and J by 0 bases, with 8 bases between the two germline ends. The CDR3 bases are TGTGCCAGCAGCCACTACCTCTCTGGGGCCAACGTCCTGACTTTC. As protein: CASSHYLSGANVLTF.

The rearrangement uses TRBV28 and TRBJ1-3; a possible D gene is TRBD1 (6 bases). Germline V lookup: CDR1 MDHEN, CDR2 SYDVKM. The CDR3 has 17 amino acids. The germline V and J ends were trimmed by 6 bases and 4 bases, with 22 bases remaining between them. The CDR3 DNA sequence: TGTGCCAGCAGGGGAACAGGGATTAAACCGGGGGGAAACACCATATATTTT. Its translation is CASRGTGIKPGGNTIYF. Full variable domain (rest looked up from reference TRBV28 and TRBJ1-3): DVKVTQSSRYLVKRTGEKVFLECVQDMDHENMFWYRQDPGLGLRLIYFSYDVKMKEKGDIPEGYSVSREKKERFSLILESASTNQTSMYLCASRGTGIKPGGNTIYFGEGSWLTVV.

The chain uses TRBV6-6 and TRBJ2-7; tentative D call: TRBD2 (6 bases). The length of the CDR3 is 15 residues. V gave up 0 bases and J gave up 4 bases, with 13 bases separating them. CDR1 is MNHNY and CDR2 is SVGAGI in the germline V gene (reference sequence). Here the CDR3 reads CASSYSGTDAYEQYF. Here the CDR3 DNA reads TGTGCCAGCAGTTACTCCGGGACTGATGCATACGAGCAGTACTTC.

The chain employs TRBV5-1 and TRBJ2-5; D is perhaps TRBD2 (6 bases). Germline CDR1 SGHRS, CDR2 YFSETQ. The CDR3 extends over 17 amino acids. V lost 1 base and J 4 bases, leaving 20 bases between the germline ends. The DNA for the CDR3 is TGCGCCAGCAGCTTGAACCTCGGGGCAGGAGGGAGAGAGACCCAGTACTTC. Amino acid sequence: CASSLNLGAGGRETQYF.

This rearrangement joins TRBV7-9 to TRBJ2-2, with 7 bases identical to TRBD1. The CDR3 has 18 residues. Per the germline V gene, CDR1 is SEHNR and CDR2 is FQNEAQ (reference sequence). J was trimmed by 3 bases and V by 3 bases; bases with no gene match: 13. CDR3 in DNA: TGTGCCAGCAGCTTGGGAATGAGGGGGCTTTCGGACACCGGGGAGCTGTTTTTT. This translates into CASSLGMRGLSDTGELFF.

As DNA, the CDR3 is TGTGCCAGCAGCTTGGGCGCGCAGTACGAGCAGTACTTC. It translates to CASSLGAQYEQYF. This rearrangement joins TRBV7-9 to TRBJ2-7; D is unresolved. The length of the CDR3 is 13 residues. Germline assignment: CDR1 SEHNR and CDR2 FQNEAQ (reference sequence). Trimming removed 3 bases from V and 4 bases from J, with 10 bases in between.

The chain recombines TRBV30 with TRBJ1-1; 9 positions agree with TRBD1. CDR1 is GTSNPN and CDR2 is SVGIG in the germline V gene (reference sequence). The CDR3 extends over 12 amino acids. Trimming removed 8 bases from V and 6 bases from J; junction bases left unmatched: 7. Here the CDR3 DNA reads TGTGCCCACCGGGACAGGGAGGCTGAAGCTTTCTTT. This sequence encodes CAHRDREAEAFF.

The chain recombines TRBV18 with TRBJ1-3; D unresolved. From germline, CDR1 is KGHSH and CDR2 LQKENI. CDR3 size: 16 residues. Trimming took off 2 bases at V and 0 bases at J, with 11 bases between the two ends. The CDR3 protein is CASSPTEGSSGNTIYF. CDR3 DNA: TGTGCCAGCTCACCAACAGAGGGCAGCTCTGGAAACACCATATATTTT.

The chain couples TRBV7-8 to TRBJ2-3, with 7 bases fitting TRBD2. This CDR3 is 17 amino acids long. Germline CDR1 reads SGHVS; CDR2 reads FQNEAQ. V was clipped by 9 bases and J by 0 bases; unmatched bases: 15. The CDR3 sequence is CASRPTRLAYSTDTQYF. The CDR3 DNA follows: TGTGCCAGTCGACCTACGCGACTAGCATATAGCACAGATACGCAGTATTTT.